Presented here are 23 T cell receptor beta chains from one specimen sequenced in a study of cytomegalovirus exposure and HLA in healthy donors. Use of 60 Vbeta and 13 Jbeta primers characterized the PCR. Measured with immunoSEQ multiplex PCR; TCRdb has only the in-frame clones, and not every one. This table holds about 200,000 clones, around 80% found once. The specimen was PBMCs. Every receptor here comes from a boy younger than 10 in good health and CMV-seronegative.

The rearrangement uses TRBV6-5 and TRBJ1-1; D not certain. Deletions cut 0 bases from V and 2 bases from J, with 4 bases between. CDR1 is MNHEY, CDR2 SVGAGI, per germline. The length of the CDR3 is 13 residues. Here the CDR3 DNA reads TGTGCCAGCAGTTACTCCGTAAACACTGAAGCTTTCTTT. The encoded protein is CASSYSVNTEAFF.

The rearrangement uses TRBV19 and TRBJ2-4; possible D gene TRBD2, 6 bases. Per germline, CDR1 LNHDA and CDR2 SQIVND (reference sequence). The CDR3 is 15 residues long. Deletions cut 4 bases from V and 0 bases from J, with 10 bases between. CDR3 amino acids: CASSKGGAAKNIQYF. CDR3 in DNA: TGTGCCAGTAGTAAAGGAGGGGCAGCCAAAAACATTCAGTACTTC.

This sequence joins TRBV11-2 and TRBJ1-1; D ambiguous. CDR3 length: 13 residues. Per the germline V gene, CDR1 is SGHAT and CDR2 is FQNNGV. V lost 0 bases, J lost 3 bases, and 5 bases lay in between. CDR3 sequence (DNA): TGTGCCAGCAGCTTAGAGCCAGACACTGAAGCTTTCTTT. It encodes CASSLEPDTEAFF.

The V call is TRBV25-1, the J call TRBJ2-7; 10 bases are a match to TRBD1. In germline, CDR1 is MGHDK, CDR2 SYGVNS. With 5 bases clipped from V and 3 bases from J, the junction kept 4 bases outside the gene matches. The CDR3 runs to 14 residues. CDR3 sequence (DNA): TGTGCCAGCAGTCAGGGACAGGGGAGCTACGAGCAGTACTTC. This codes for CASSQGQGSYEQYF.

In its sample, this clone was seen a few times. V and J are TRBV11-2 and TRBJ2-7; 9 bases align to TRBD1. Germline V gene data show CDR1 as SGHAT and CDR2 as FQNNGV. CDR3 size: 14 residues. Trimming cost V 4 bases and J 6 bases; bases outside gene matches: 7. The CDR3 DNA follows: TGTGCCAGCAGCTGGGGACAGGGTATGGGCGAGCAGTACTTC. Translation gives CASSWGQGMGEQYF.

V gene TRBV7-2 combines with J gene TRBJ2-2; D may be TRBD2 (5 bases). The germline V gene has CDR1 SGHTA and CDR2 FQGNSA. The CDR3 spans 14 residues. V lost 3 bases and J 6 bases, leaving 11 bases between the germline ends. Here the CDR3 reads CASSFEGSAGELFF. The CDR3 DNA follows: TGTGCCAGCAGCTTCGAGGGTAGTGCCGGGGAGCTGTTTTTT.

This chain uses TRBV15 with TRBJ1-6; no firm D call. The CDR3 totals 17 residues. Germline CDR1 and CDR2: LNHNV and YYDKDF (reference sequence). V lost 1 base and J lost 0, with 10 bases in between. CDR3 sequence reads: CATSRGGPSSYNSPLHF. Written as DNA, the CDR3 is TGTGCCACCAGCAGAGGAGGCCCCAGCTCCTATAATTCACCCCTCCACTTT.

The V gene is TRBV5-1, the J gene TRBJ1-3, with 7 bases matching TRBD1. CDR1 and CDR2 from the germline V gene are SGHRS and YFSETQ. With V trimmed by 4 bases and J by 2 bases, 6 bases remained unmatched. The CDR3 is 15 residues long. CDR3 DNA sequence: TGCGCCAGCAGCAACAGGACAGGAGCTGGAAACACCATATATTTT. Protein sequence: CASSNRTGAGNTIYF.

The rearrangement joins TRBV14 to TRBJ2-1; tentatively, D is TRBD2 (6 bases). CDR3 length equals 15 residues. Trimming cost V 4 bases and J 8 bases, with 18 bases left between them. Germline V lookup: CDR1 SGHDN, CDR2 FVKESK. The CDR3 coding sequence is TGTGCCAGCAGCCCGGGGGAATATAGCGTCGATGAGCAGTTCTTC. It is translated as CASSPGEYSVDEQFF. Complete variable domain (other parts from reference TRBV14 and TRBJ2-1): EAGVTQFPSHSVIEKGQTVTLRCDPISGHDNLYWYRRVMGKEIKFLLHFVKESKQDESGMPNNRFLAERTGGTYSTLKVQPAELEDSGVYFCASSPGEYSVDEQFFGPGTRLTVL.

The chain employs TRBV30 and TRBJ2-7; TRBD2 aligns across 7 bases. Trimming cost V 0 bases and J 2 bases; bases outside gene matches: 4. CDR3 length: 14 amino acids. Germline values: CDR1 GTSNPN, CDR2 SVGIG (reference sequence). DNA for the CDR3: TGTGCCTGGAGTGTAGACCTAGCGGCCTACGAGCAGTACTTC. This gives the protein CAWSVDLAAYEQYF.

The J gene is TRBJ1-1, the V gene TRBV11-2, with TRBD1 matching over 8 bases. The germline V gene has CDR1 SGHAT and CDR2 FQNNGV. The CDR3 is 15 amino acids. V shed 2 bases and J 3 bases; nucleotides not matched to a gene: 5. The CDR3 protein is CASSLQGAFDTEAFF. CDR3 sequence (DNA): TGTGCCAGCAGCTTACAGGGGGCGTTCGACACTGAAGCTTTCTTT.

The chain recombines TRBV29-1 with TRBJ1-2, with 9 bases fitting TRBD1. The CDR3 sequence is 14 residues long. The V gene end was trimmed by 7 bases and the J gene end by 8 bases; junction bases not matched to a gene: 14. CDR1 and CDR2 (germline): SQVTM, ANQGSEA. In DNA form, the CDR3 reads TGCAGCGCGGAACCGGACAGGGGCGAGGGGGGCTACACCTTC. Translation: CSAEPDRGEGGYTF.

This clone was observed once. This sequence joins TRBV12-5 and TRBJ2-3, with TRBD1 identical over 7 bases. The CDR3 has 16 amino acids. Trimming removed 5 bases from V and 2 bases from J; junction bases left unmatched: 10. Germline V CDR1 and CDR2: LGHNT, FRNRAP. In DNA, the CDR3 is TGTGCTAGTGGTCAACTTAGGGACAGCCCCACAGATACGCAGTATTTT. It is translated as CASGQLRDSPTDTQYF.

The V and J genes are TRBV5-1 and TRBJ2-1, with 9 bases matching TRBD1. The CDR3 consists of 15 residues. V shed 4 bases and J 7 bases; nucleotides not matched to a gene: 9. Germline CDR1 SGHRS, CDR2 YFSETQ. The CDR3 spells CASSPSRDRVNEQFF. The DNA for the CDR3 is TGCGCCAGCAGCCCTTCACGGGACAGGGTAAATGAGCAGTTCTTC.

The chain is built from TRBV11-1 and TRBJ2-4; 7 bases align to TRBD1. Trimming took 1 base from V and 0 from J; bases not matched to a gene: 3. The CDR3 sequence is 16 residues long. Per the germline V gene, CDR1 is SGHAT and CDR2 is FQDESV (reference sequence). The CDR3 DNA sequence: TGTGCCAGCAGCTTAGTGGGACAGCTAGCCAAAAACATTCAGTACTTC. Encoded protein: CASSLVGQLAKNIQYF.

This clone showed up just once. The rearrangement links TRBV10-1 to TRBJ2-7, with 10 bases that match TRBD1. V lost 0 bases, J lost 5 bases, and 4 bases stayed unmatched. This CDR3 has 15 amino acids. Germline CDR1 is WNHNN and CDR2 is SYGVQD (reference sequence). The CDR3 protein is CASSESPGTGDEQYF. In DNA form, the CDR3 reads TGCGCCAGCAGTGAGTCCCCAGGGACAGGGGACGAGCAGTACTTC.

This clone was recorded once. The J gene is TRBJ1-1, the V gene TRBV7-9; D unclear. The CDR3 runs 15 residues. The V end lost 4 bases, the J end lost 7 bases, and 19 bases lay between the germline ends. The germline gives CDR1 SEHNR, CDR2 FQNEAQ (reference sequence). CDR3 DNA: TGTGCCAGCAGCTCCGCGGACTGGTACACTAATGAAGCTTTCTTT. Translated: CASSSADWYTNEAFF. Variable domain in full (rest from reference TRBV7-9 and TRBJ1-1): DTGVSQNPRHKITKRGQNVTFRCDPISEHNRLYWYRQTLGQGPEFLTYFQNEAQLEKSRLLSDRFSAERPKGSFSTLEIQRTEQGDSAMYLCASSSADWYTNEAFFGQGTRLTVV.

This clone was seen a single time. The chain carries TRBV2 and TRBJ2-3; perhaps TRBD2 as D (5 bases). Germline loops: CDR1 SNHLY, CDR2 FYNNEI. There are 14 residues in the CDR3. The V end was cut by 6 bases, the J end by 4 bases, with 14 bases between. CDR3 amino acids: CASSSDYRSDTQYF. The CDR3 region has the DNA TGTGCCAGCAGCTCTGACTACCGGTCAGATACGCAGTATTTT.

The chain carries TRBV6-1 and TRBJ2-7, with 11 nucleotides matching TRBD2. Germline V gene data show CDR1 as MNHNS and CDR2 as SASEGT. The CDR3 loop spans 15 amino acids. The V and J ends lost 6 bases and 2 bases, in that order; junction bases with no gene match: 6. In DNA, the CDR3 is TGTGCCAGCAGGGAGACTAGCGGGAACCCCTACGAGCAGTACTTC. Encoded protein: CASRETSGNPYEQYF.

The rearrangement uses TRBV6-1 and TRBJ1-2; D is unclear. CDR1 and CDR2 (germline): MNHNS, SASEGT. V was shortened by 1 base and J by 1 base, with 16 bases between the two germline ends. The CDR3 totals 17 residues. The DNA for the CDR3 is TGTGCCAGCAGTGAAGAAGCTTTGGGCGGGCATAACTATGGCTACACCTTC. This translates into CASSEEALGGHNYGYTF.

The genes are TRBV30 and TRBJ2-5; weak D call: TRBD2 (6 bases). The J call is in doubt because the DNA end fits TRBJ2-7 better. This CDR3 has 15 residues. Germline lookup yields CDR1 GTSNPN and CDR2 SVGIG (reference sequence). The CDR3 sequence is CAWNYHGTASYEQYF. CDR3 sequence (DNA): TGTGCCTGGAACTACCATGGGACTGCATCCTACGAGCAGTACTTC.

As DNA, the CDR3 is TGTGCCAGCAGCTTGGGAGGGACAGGGGGGAATGAGCAGTTCTTC. It translates to CASSLGGTGGNEQFF. The chain couples TRBV5-4 to TRBJ2-1, with 11 nucleotides matching TRBD1. Losses at the gene ends were 0 bases for V and 7 bases for J; bases not matched to a gene: 3. The CDR3 is made up of 15 amino acids. Germline values: CDR1 SGHNT, CDR2 YYREEE (reference sequence).

The chain has TRBV29-1 and TRBJ1-2, with 8 bases matching TRBD1. This CDR3 is built from 13 residues. From germline, CDR1 is SQVTM and CDR2 ANQGSEA. The trim removed 6 bases at V and 8 bases at J, leaving 11 bases unmatched. This chain's CDR3 is CSVDHQGAGGYTF. For the CDR3, the DNA is TGCAGCGTAGACCACCAGGGGGCTGGAGGCTACACCTTC.